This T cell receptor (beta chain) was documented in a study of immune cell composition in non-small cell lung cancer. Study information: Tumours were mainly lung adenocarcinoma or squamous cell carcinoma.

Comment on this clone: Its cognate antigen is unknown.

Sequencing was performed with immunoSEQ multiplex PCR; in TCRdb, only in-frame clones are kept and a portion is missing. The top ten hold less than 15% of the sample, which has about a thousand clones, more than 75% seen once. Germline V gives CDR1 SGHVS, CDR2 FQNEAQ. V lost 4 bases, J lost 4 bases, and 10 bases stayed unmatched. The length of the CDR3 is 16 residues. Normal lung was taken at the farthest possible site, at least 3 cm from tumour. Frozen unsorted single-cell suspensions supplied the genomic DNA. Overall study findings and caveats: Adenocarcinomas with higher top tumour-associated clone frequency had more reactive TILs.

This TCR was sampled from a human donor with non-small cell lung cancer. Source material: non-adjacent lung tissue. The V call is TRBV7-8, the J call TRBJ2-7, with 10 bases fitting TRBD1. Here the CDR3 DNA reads TGTGCCAGCAGCTCGAGCCGATGGGACAGGGGTTACGAGCAGTACTTC. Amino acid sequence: CASSSSRWDRGYEQYF.